Shown below are 6 T cell receptor beta chains from a single sample sequenced in a study of T-cell memory formation after mild COVID-19. TCRdb redid the calling of the 5' RACE reads with MiXCR, one entry per CDR3 protein. This sample has under 600,000 distinct CDR3 sequences, with roughly 22% found just once. Sequences were obtained from PBMCs or a T cell subset sorted from them (not recorded which). These receptors came from an adult woman who had mild COVID-19 (a few samples of this study predate the infection). Cell type and time point are not known.

This clonotype has a handful of counts. The CDR3 region has the DNA TGTGCCACCAGTGATGCCGGGACAGGGGAGTTCTTC. Its protein is CATSDAGTGEFF. The genes are TRBV24-1 and TRBJ2-1, with 10 bases that match TRBD1. This CDR3 has 12 amino acids. Germline V CDR1 and CDR2: KGHDR, SFDVKD. J gave up 14 bases and V 3 bases, and 3 bases lay outside the gene matches.

J is TRBJ1-3 and V is TRBV12-3 or TRBV12-4; 9 nucleotides align to TRBD1. This CDR3 contains 16 residues. V was clipped by 6 bases and J by 2 bases; unmatched bases: 8. The CDR3 nucleotides read TGTGCCAGCAGCCCCGGACAGGGGTTCGCTGGAAACACCATATATTTT. Translating gives CASSPGQGFAGNTIYF.

The rearrangement joins TRBV7-6 to TRBJ1-1; 9 bases line up with TRBD1. V was pared by 7 bases and J by 5 bases, with 8 bases of the junction left unmatched. This CDR3 spans 14 amino acids. The germline V gene encodes CDR1 SGHVS and CDR2 FNYEAQ. The CDR3 nucleotides are TGTGCCAGCACTGAGACAGGGGGATTTACTGAAGCTTTCTTT. Amino acid sequence: CASTETGGFTEAFF.

This clonotype was found a few times. The rearrangement joins TRBV15 to TRBJ1-1, with D unresolved. Trimming cost V 3 bases and J 2 bases, with 13 bases left between them. From germline, CDR1 is LNHNV and CDR2 YYDKDF (reference sequence). The CDR3 consists of 15 residues. The CDR3 DNA sequence: TGTGCCACCAGCAGCCCGGGGTGGGGTAACACTGAAGCTTTCTTT. Its protein is CATSSPGWGNTEAFF. The variable domain in full, completed from reference TRBV15 and TRBJ1-1, reads DAMVIQNPRYQVTQFGKPVTLSCSQTLNHNVMYWYQQKSSQAPKLLFHYYDKDFNNEADTPDNFQSRRPNTSFCFLDIRSPGLGDTAMYLCATSSPGWGNTEAFFGQGTRLTVV.

This clonotype was seen more than once but under ten times. The genes are TRBV15 and TRBJ2-3, with TRBD1 matching over 7 bases. Trimming cost V 0 bases and J 1 base; bases outside gene matches: 7. The germline gives CDR1 LNHNV, CDR2 YYDKDF (reference sequence). This CDR3 is built from 17 residues. The CDR3 loop reads CATSRDGQGVRTDTQYF. CDR3 DNA: TGTGCCACCAGCAGAGATGGGCAGGGGGTTCGCACAGATACGCAGTATTTT. The full variable domain, in which reference TRBV15 and TRBJ2-3 provide the parts outside the CDR3, is DAMVIQNPRYQVTQFGKPVTLSCSQTLNHNVMYWYQQKSSQAPKLLFHYYDKDFNNEADTPDNFQSRRPNTSFCFLDIRSPGLGDTAMYLCATSRDGQGVRTDTQYFGPGTRLTVL.

This clonotype was seen a few times. The rearrangement uses TRBV6-6 and TRBJ2-3, with 7 bases matching TRBD1. CDR3 length: 18 residues. Germline V gene lookup returns CDR1 MNHNY and CDR2 SVGAGI (reference sequence). The trim removed 6 bases at V and 0 bases at J, leaving 15 bases unmatched. The CDR3 is CASRPRSGQEISTDTQYF. CDR3 in DNA: TGTGCCAGCAGGCCACGTTCCGGACAGGAGATTAGCACAGATACGCAGTATTTT.